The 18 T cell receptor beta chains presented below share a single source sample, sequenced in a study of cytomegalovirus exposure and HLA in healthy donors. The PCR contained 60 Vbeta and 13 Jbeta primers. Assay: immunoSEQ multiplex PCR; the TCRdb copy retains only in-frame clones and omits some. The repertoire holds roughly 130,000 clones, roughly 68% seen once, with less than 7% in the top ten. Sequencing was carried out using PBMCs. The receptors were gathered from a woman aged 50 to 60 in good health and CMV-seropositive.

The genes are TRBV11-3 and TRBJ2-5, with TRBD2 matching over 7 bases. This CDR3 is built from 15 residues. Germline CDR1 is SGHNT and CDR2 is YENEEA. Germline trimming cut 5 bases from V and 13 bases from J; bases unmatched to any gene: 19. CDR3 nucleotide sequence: TGTGCCAGCAGCCTCAACCGGGACTACCTTTCGCCGGTGTACTTC. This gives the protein CASSLNRDYLSPVYF.

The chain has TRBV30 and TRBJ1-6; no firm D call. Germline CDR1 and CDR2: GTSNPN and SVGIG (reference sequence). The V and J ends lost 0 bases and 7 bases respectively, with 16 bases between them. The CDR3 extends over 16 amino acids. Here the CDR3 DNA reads TGTGCCTGGAGTGTACCCTCCGGGGTACAAAATTCACCCCTCCACTTT. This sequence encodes CAWSVPSGVQNSPLHF.

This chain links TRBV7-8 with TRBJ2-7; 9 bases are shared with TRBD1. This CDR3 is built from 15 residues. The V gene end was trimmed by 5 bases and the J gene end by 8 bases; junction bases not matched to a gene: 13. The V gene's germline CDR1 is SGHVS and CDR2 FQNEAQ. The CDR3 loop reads CASSPIAGTGRKQYF. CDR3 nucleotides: TGTGCCAGCAGCCCGATTGCCGGGACAGGGAGAAAGCAGTACTTC.

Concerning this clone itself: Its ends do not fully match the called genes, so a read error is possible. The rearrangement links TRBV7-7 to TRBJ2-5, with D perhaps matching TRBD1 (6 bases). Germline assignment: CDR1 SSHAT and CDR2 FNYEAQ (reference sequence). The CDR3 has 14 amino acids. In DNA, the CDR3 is TGTGCTAGCAGTCCGCGACAGGCCCAAGAGACCCAGTACTTC. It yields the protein CASSPRQAQETQYF.

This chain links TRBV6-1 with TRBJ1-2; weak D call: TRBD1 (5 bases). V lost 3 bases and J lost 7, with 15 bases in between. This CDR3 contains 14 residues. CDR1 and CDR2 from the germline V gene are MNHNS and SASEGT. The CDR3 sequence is CASSDRASGGGYTF. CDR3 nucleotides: TGTGCCAGCAGTGATCGGGCGTCCGGGGGTGGCTACACCTTC.

CDR3 bases: TGTGCCAGCAGTGCAACCGGGACACGTAATTCACCCCTCCACTTT. It codes for CASSATGTRNSPLHF. V is TRBV6-1 and J is TRBJ1-6; possible D gene TRBD1, 6 bases. In germline, CDR1 is MNHNS, CDR2 SASEGT. This CDR3 comprises 15 residues. V was trimmed by 4 bases and J by 6 bases, leaving 13 bases between them.

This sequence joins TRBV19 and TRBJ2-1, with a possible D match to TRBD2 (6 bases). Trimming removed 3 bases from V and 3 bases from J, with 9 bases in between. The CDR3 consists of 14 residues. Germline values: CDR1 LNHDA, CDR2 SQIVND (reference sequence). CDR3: CASSIGGFYNEQFF. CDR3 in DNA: TGTGCCAGTAGTATCGGGGGTTTCTACAATGAGCAGTTCTTC. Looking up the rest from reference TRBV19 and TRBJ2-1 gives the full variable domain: DGGITQSPKYLFRKEGQNVTLSCEQNLNHDAMYWYRQDPGQGLRLIYYSQIVNDFQKGDIAEGYSVSREKKESFPLTVTSAQKNPTAFYLCASSIGGFYNEQFFGPGTRLTVL.

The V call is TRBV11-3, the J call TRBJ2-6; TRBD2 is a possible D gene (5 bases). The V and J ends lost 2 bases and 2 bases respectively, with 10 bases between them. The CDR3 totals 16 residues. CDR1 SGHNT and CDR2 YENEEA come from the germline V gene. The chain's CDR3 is CASSLNPGTGANVLTF. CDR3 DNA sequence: TGTGCCAGCAGCTTAAATCCCGGGACTGGGGCCAACGTCCTGACTTTC.

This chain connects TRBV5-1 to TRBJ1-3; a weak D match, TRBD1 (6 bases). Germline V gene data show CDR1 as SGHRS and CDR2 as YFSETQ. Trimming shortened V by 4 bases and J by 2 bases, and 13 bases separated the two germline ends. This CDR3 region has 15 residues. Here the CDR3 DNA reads TGCGCCAGCAGCCTACGACAGGATACTGGAAACACCATATATTTT. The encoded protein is CASSLRQDTGNTIYF.

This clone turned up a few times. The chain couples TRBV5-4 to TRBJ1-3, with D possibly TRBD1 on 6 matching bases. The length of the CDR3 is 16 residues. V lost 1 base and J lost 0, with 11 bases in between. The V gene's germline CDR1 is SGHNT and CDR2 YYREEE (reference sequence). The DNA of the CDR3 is TGTGCCAGCAGCTTGAGAAAGGACAGCTCTGGAAACACCATATATTTT. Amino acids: CASSLRKDSSGNTIYF.

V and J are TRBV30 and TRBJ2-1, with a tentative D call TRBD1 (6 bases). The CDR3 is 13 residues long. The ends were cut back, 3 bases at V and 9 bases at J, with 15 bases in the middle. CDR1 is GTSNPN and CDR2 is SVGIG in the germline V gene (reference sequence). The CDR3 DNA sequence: TGTGCCTGGAGACCGCCCCCAGGGGCTGAGCAGTTCTTC. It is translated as CAWRPPPGAEQFF.

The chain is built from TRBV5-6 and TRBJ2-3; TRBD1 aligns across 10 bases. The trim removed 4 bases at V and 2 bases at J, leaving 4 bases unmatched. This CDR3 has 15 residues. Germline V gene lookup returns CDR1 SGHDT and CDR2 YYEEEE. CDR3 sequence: CASSRDRGFTDTQYF. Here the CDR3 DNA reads TGTGCCAGCAGCAGGGACAGGGGTTTCACAGATACGCAGTATTTT.

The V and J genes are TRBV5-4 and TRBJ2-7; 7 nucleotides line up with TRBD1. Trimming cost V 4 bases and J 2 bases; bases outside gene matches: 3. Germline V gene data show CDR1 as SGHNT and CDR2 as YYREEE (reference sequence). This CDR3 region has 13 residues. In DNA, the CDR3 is TGTGCCAGCAGCCGACAGGGTGCCTACGAGCAGTACTTC. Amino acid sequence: CASSRQGAYEQYF.

The CDR3 bases are TGCGCCAGCAGTCCCAAATTCAGGGAGGTGGGACTCAGCTATCAGCCCCAGCATTTT. This codes for CASSPKFREVGLSYQPQHF. The rearrangement links TRBV23-1 to TRBJ1-5; the D gene is possibly TRBD1 (5 bases). TRBV23-1 is identified as an open reading frame with a role that is uncertain. The CDR3 is 19 residues long. Trimming stripped 4 bases from V and 5 bases from J, with 27 bases between.

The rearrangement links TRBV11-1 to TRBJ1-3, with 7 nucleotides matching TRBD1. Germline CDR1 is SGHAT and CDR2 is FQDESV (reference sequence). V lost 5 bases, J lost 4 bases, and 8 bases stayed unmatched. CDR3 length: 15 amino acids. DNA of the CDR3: TGTGCCAGCAGCGACTATAGGGGGCCCGGAAACACCATATATTTT. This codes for CASSDYRGPGNTIYF.

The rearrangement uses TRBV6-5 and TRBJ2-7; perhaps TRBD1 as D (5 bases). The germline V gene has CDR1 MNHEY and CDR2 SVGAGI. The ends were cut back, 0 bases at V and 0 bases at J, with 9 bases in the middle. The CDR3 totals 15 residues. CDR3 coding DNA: TGTGCCAGCAGTTACTCGAAGGGGAACTCCTACGAGCAGTACTTC. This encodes CASSYSKGNSYEQYF.

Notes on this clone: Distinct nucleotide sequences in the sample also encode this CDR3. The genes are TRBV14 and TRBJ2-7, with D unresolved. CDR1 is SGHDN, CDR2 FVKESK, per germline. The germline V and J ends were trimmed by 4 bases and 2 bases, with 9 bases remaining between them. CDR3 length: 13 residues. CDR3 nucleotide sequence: TGTGCCAGCAGCCCCCTTGGGCCCTACGAGCAGTACTTC. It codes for CASSPLGPYEQYF.

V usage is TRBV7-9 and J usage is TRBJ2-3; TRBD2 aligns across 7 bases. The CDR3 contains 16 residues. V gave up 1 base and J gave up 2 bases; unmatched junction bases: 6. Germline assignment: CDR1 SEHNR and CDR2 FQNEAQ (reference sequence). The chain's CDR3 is CASSLGQAGNTDTQYF. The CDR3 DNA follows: TGTGCCAGCAGCTTAGGTCAAGCGGGGAACACAGATACGCAGTATTTT.